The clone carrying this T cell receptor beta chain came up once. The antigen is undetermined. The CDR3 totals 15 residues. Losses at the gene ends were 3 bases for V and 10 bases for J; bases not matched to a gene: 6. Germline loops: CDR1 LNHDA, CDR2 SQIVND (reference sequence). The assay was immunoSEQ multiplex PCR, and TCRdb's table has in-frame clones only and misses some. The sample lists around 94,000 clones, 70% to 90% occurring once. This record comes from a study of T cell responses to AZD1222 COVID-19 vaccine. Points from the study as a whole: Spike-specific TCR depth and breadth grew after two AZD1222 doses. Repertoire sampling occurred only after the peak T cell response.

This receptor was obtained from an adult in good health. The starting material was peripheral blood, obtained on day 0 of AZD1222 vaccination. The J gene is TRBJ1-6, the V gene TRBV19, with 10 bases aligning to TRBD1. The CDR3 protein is CASSMGDRGWSPLHF. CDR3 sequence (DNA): TGTGCCAGTAGTATGGGGGACAGGGGCTGGTCACCCCTCCACTTT.